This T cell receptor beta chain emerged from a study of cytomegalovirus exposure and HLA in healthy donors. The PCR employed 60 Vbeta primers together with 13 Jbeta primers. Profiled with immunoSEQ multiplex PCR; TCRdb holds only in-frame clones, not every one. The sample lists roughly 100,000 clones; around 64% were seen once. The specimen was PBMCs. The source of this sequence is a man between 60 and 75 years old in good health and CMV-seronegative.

The CDR3 region is CASSYGAFSKETQYF. CDR3 DNA sequence: TGTGCCAGCAGTTACGGGGCCTTCTCCAAAGAGACCCAGTACTTC. This chain links TRBV6-5 with TRBJ2-5; possibly TRBD1 for D (5 bases). V gave up 2 bases and J gave up 3 bases, with 13 bases separating them. The CDR3 runs 15 residues. CDR1 is MNHEY and CDR2 is SVGAGI in the germline V gene.